This note documents a single T cell receptor (beta chain) sequence. This clonotype has a handful of counts. Its target antigen remains unknown. Within one base of it there is no much larger clone, and no base qualities were kept. The data were taken from a study of T cell repertoires in cytomegalovirus infection (dated by TCRdb to between 2017 and 2020). With respect to the entire study: Donor HLA type was relevant to the analysis, as public TCR beta signatures indicated carriage of CMV infection together with the matching HLA type. Study-level results and caveats: The ex vivo response was dominated by HLA-C-restricted CMV-specific TCR beta clonotypes, which also provided the single most frequent clonotype in two of eight donors. In both this cohort and an independent roughly 350-donor cohort, the cumulative frequency of public TCR beta family members distinguished carriers of CMV infection plus the relevant HLA type.

V is cut by 7 bases and J by 5 bases, and the space between the germline ends is 14 bases. The CDR3 holds 13 amino acids from the cysteine to the phenylalanine. The sequence is cut down to CDR3 DNA, 39 bases in frame from base 1. Reading the germline V gene gives CDR1 SNHLY and CDR2 FYNNEI. Sequencing used an Illumina HiSeq 1500. TCRdb passed the public sequencing reads through fastp at Q25 and MiXCR, retaining productive beta sequences. Each CDR3 protein appears once, grouped with its most common genes and DNA. Counted in this sample were over 250,000 distinct CDR3 sequences; roughly 23% of them appeared once. The leading ten clones occupy approximately 14% of the sample.

The rearrangement combines TRBV2 with TRBJ1-1; TRBD1 is a weak D gene call, 5 bases matching. The sequencing input was PBMCs. This receptor was obtained from a human donor in good health (CMV status not recorded). Some clones in this sample may be carry-over from other donors' samples. Read as DNA, the sequence is TGTGCCAGCACGGTGGGGTGGGGGACTGAAGCTTTCTTT. This encodes CASTVGWGTEAFF.